The present TCR beta chain was sequenced within a study of blood T cell repertoires in COVID-19. Overall study: COVID-19 samples collected from the United States, Italy and Spain covered acute and convalescent phases. Sample material is recorded as cDNA or gDNA derived from T cells, B-cell-depleted T cells, or PBMCs.

Germline lookup yields CDR1 SQVTM and CDR2 ANQGSEA. CDR3 length equals 12 residues. V shed 7 bases, J shed 7 bases, and the junction held 9 bases outside the gene matches. Authors' processing steps: Amplification of reference gene primers was used by the study to estimate nucleated cell counts. Repertoires were generated with immunoSEQ multiplex PCR, while TCRdb's copy carries only in-frame clones and drops some. V and J calls and clone size are as listed in that table; D and trimming were resolved from the DNA. The table records about 210,000 clones, over 75% of them present only once. V and J are TRBV29-1 and TRBJ1-2; TRBD1 aligns across 7 bases. The sample taken for sequencing was peripheral blood. This clonotype was sampled from a woman in her forties with acute or convalescent COVID-19. CDR3 region: CSAEENRGGYTF. The CDR3 DNA reads TGCAGCGCCGAAGAGAACAGGGGTGGCTACACCTTC.